This T cell receptor beta chain was retrieved from a study of cytomegalovirus exposure and HLA in healthy donors. Study-wide results and caveats: Later on, analysis showed that most CMV-associated TCR beta chains appeared to be HLA-restricted. Later, an analysis found that common viral pathogens appeared to be linked with several of the most significant clusters. The Asian-associated ancestry cluster reportedly had fewer N-insertions than the approximately 670-donor mean in a later analysis.

With regard to this clone: Its target is unknown.

Germline CDR1 is LNHDA and CDR2 is SQIVND (reference sequence). V gave up 7 bases and J gave up 4 bases; unmatched junction bases: 7. The CDR3 runs to 14 residues. The PCR employed 60 Vbeta primers together with 13 Jbeta primers. Profiled with immunoSEQ multiplex PCR; TCRdb holds only in-frame clones, not every one. Of roughly 100,000 clones in the sample, approximately 72% were seen once. This chain joins TRBV19 and TRBJ1-5, with 7 nucleotides matching TRBD1. The origin of this receptor is a man aged 30 to 45 in good health and CMV-seronegative. Material: PBMCs. The CDR3 DNA is TGTGCCAGTAATTGGGGACAGTTTAATCAGCCCCAGCATTTT. This sequence encodes CASNWGQFNQPQHF.